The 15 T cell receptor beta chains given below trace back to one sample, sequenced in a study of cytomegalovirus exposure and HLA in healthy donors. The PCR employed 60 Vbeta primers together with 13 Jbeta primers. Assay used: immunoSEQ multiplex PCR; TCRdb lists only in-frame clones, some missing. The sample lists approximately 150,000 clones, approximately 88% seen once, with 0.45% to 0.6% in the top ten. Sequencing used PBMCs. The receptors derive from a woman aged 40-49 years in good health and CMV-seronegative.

CDR3 DNA sequence: TGTGCCAGCAGCCCTGGGACAGGGAAAAACACCATATATTTT. Its protein is CASSPGTGKNTIYF. The V call is TRBV28, the J call TRBJ1-3; 9 bases are a match to TRBD1. CDR3 size: 14 residues. V dropped 6 bases and J dropped 6; count of bases not matched to a gene: 6. The germline CDR1 and CDR2 sequences are MDHEN and SYDVKM.

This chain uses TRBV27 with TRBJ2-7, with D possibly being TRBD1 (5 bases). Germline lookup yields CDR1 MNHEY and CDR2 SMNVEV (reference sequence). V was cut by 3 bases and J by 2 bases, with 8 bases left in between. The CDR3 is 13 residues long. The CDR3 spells CASSLTVTYEQYF. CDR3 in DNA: TGTGCCAGCAGTTTGACAGTTACCTACGAGCAGTACTTC.

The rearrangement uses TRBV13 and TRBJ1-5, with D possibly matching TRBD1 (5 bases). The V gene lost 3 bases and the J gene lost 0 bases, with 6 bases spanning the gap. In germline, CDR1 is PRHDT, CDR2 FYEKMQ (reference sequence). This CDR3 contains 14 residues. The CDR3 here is CASSFDSSNQPQHF. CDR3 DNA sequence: TGTGCCAGCAGCTTCGACAGTAGCAATCAGCCCCAGCATTTT. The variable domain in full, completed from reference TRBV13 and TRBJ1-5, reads AAGVIQSPRHLIKEKRETATLKCYPIPRHDTVYWYQQGPGQDPQFLISFYEKMQSDKGSIPDRFSAQQFSDYHSELNMSSLELGDSALYFCASSFDSSNQPQHFGDGTRLSIL.

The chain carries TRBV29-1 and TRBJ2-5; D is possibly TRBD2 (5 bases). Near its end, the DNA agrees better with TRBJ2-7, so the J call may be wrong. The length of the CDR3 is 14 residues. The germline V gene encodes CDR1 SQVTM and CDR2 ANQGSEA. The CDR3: CSVVLPRGFYEQYF. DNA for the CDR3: TGCAGCGTTGTTCTCCCCAGAGGGTTCTACGAGCAGTACTTC.

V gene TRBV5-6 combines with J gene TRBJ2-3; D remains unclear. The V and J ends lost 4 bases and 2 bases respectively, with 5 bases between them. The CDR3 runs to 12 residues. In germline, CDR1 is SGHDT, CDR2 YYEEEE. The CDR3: CASSLNTDTQYF. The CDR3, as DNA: TGTGCCAGCAGCCTAAACACAGATACGCAGTATTTT.

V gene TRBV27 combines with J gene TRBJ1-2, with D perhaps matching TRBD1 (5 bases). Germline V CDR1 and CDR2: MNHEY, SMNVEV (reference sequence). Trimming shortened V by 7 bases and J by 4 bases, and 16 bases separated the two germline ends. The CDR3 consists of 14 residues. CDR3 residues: CASTPGQGSYGYTF. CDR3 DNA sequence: TGTGCCAGCACCCCCGGCCAGGGCAGCTATGGCTACACCTTC.

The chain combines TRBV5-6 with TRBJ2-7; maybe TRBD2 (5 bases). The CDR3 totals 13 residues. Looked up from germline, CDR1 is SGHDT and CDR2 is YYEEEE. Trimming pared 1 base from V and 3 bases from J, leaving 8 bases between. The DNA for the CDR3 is TGTGCCAGCAGCTTGCGGGCGGGCTACGAGCAGTACTTC. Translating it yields CASSLRAGYEQYF. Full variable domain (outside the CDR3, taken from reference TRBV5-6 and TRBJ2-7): DAGVTQSPTHLIKTRGQQVTLRCSPKSGHDTVSWYQQALGQGPQFIFQYYEEEERQRGNFPDRFSGHQFPNYSSELNVNALLLGDSALYLCASSLRAGYEQYFGPGTRLTVT.

CDR3 amino acids: CASSPPRTGSEQYF. The CDR3 DNA reads as TGTGCCAGCAGTCCCCCCCGGACAGGGAGCGAGCAGTACTTC. J is TRBJ2-7 and V is TRBV28; 8 nucleotides match TRBD1. V lost 5 bases and J lost 6; bases outside the gene matches: 9. The CDR3 runs to 14 residues. Germline CDR1 is MDHEN and CDR2 is SYDVKM.

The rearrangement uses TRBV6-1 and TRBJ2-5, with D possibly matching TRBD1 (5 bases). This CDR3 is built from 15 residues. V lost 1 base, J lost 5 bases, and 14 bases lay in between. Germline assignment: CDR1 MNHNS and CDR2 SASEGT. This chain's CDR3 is CASSEGPGMRETQYF. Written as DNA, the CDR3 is TGTGCCAGCAGTGAAGGTCCAGGGATGAGGGAGACCCAGTACTTC.

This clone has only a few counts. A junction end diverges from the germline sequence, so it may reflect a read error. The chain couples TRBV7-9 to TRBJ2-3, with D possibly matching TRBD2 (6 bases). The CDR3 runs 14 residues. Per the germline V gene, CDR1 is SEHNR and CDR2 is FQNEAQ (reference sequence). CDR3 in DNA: TGCGCCAGCAGCTCCCGGACTAACACAGATACGCAGTATTTT. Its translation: CASSSRTNTDTQYF.

The CDR3 bases are TGCGCCAGCAGCCAAGTATTTTCCCAGGCTGGGGCCAACGTCCTGACTTTC. Encoded protein: CASSQVFSQAGANVLTF. The chain joins TRBV4-3 to TRBJ2-6; no firm D call. Germline V gene sequence: CDR1 LGHNA, CDR2 YSLEER. The CDR3 is 17 residues long. V lost 1 base to trimming and J lost 2 bases, with 12 bases between them.

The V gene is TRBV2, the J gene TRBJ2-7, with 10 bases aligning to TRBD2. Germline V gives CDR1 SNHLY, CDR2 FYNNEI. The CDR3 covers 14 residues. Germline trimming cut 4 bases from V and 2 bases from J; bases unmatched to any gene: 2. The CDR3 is CASSGSGRAYEQYF. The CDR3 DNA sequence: TGTGCCAGCAGTGGGAGCGGGAGGGCCTACGAGCAGTACTTC.

The chain's CDR3 is CAISDLAGGSYNEQFF. In DNA form, the CDR3 reads TGTGCCATCAGTGACTTAGCGGGAGGGTCCTACAATGAGCAGTTCTTC. The V call is TRBV10-3, the J call TRBJ2-1; 11 bases are shared with TRBD2. After removal of 3 bases from V and 1 base from J, the junction contained 2 bases not matched to a gene. CDR3 length: 16 residues. Germline V gene data show CDR1 as ENHRY and CDR2 as SYGVKD.

The CDR3 DNA reads as TGCGCCAGCAGCCGACAGCCTAATCAGCCCCAGCATTTT. Translation: CASSRQPNQPQHF. This rearrangement joins TRBV4-1 to TRBJ1-5; TRBD1 is a possible D gene (5 bases). Deletions cut 4 bases from V and 4 bases from J, with 8 bases between. The germline CDR1 and CDR2 sequences are MGHRA and YSYEKL. The CDR3 loop spans 13 amino acids.

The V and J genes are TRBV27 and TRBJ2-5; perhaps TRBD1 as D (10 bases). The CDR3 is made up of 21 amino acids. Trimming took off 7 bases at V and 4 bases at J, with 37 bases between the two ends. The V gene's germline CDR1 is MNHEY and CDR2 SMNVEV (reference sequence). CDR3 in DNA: TGTGCCAGCAAACCGAGGACGGGACAGGGGTACGTGCGGGAGGGCCGAGAGACCCAGTACTTC. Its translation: CASKPRTGQGYVREGRETQYF.